The 22 T cell receptor beta chains below all came from one sample that was sequenced in a study of blood T cell repertoires in COVID-19. Only in-frame clones appear in the TCRdb table, and some are missing; sequencing was by immunoSEQ multiplex PCR. The sample lists fewer than 300,000 clones, roughly 86% occurring once. Source material: peripheral blood. The receptors shown here come from a man aged 40-55 years who had recovered from COVID-19.

The V call is TRBV2, the J call TRBJ2-2; possible D gene TRBD2, 6 bases. Germline V gene sequence: CDR1 SNHLY, CDR2 FYNNEI. There are 16 residues in the CDR3. V was trimmed by 3 bases and J by 3 bases, leaving 14 bases between them. CDR3 nucleotide sequence: TGTGCCAGCAGTGACGAGCGGGCCGGGGACACCGGGGAGCTGTTTTTT. Residues: CASSDERAGDTGELFF. The complete variable domain, with remaining parts taken from reference TRBV2 and TRBJ2-2, reads EPEVTQTPSHQVTQMGQEVILRCVPISNHLYFYWYRQILGQKVEFLVSFYNNEISEKSEIFDDQFSVERPDGSNFTLKIRSTKLEDSAMYFCASSDERAGDTGELFFGEGSRLTVL.

The chain carries TRBV5-4 and TRBJ2-7; 12 nucleotides match TRBD2. V lost 4 bases, J lost 2 bases, and 7 bases stayed unmatched. This CDR3 region has 16 residues. The germline gives CDR1 SGHNT, CDR2 YYREEE (reference sequence). As DNA, the CDR3 is TGTGCCAGCAGCCCAATGGGACTAGCGGGCACCTACGAGCAGTACTTC. This translates into CASSPMGLAGTYEQYF.

CDR3 bases: TGTGCCAGCAGCGTTAGCGGGGGGGCCGGGGAGACCCAGTACTTC. This sequence encodes CASSVSGGAGETQYF. The chain carries TRBV7-8 and TRBJ2-5, with 11 bases lining up with TRBD2. CDR1 is SGHVS, CDR2 FQNEAQ, per germline. The CDR3 runs to 15 residues. Losses at the gene ends were 5 bases for V and 5 bases for J; bases not matched to a gene: 7.

The chain combines TRBV10-3 with TRBJ2-1; 10 nucleotides align to TRBD2. CDR1 and CDR2 from the germline V gene are ENHRY and SYGVKD. V shed 2 bases and J 8 bases; nucleotides not matched to a gene: 9. CDR3 length: 16 residues. For the CDR3, the DNA is TGTGCCATCAGTGAGATTCTAGCGGGAGCCCCCCATGAGCAGTTCTTC. It encodes CAISEILAGAPHEQFF.

The CDR3: CASSLGRQAYTDTQYF. CDR3 nucleotides: TGTGCCAGCAGCTTAGGAAGGCAGGCCTACACAGATACGCAGTATTTT. This sequence joins TRBV5-8 and TRBJ2-3, with D uncertain. Germline assignment: CDR1 SGHTS and CDR2 YDEGEE. Trimming stripped 2 bases from V and 2 bases from J, with 15 bases between. CDR3 size: 16 residues.

The J gene is TRBJ2-7, the V gene TRBV30; 12 positions agree with TRBD2. Germline CDR1 GTSNPN, CDR2 SVGIG (reference sequence). The length of the CDR3 is 16 residues. The ends lost 0 bases at V and 7 bases at J; junction bases unmatched: 10. The DNA for the CDR3 is TGTGCCTGGAGTGTCCGGACTAGCGGGATCCGCCGGGAGCAGTACTTC. Translation: CAWSVRTSGIRREQYF. The full variable domain, completed using reference TRBV30 and TRBJ2-7, is SQTIHQWPATLVQPVGSPLSLECTVEGTSNPNLYWYRQAAGRGLQLLFYSVGIGQISSEVPQNLSASRPQDRQFILSSKKLLLSDSGFYLCAWSVRTSGIRREQYFGPGTRLTVT.

The chain carries TRBV5-1 and TRBJ2-3; TRBD1 might be the D (6 bases). The germline CDR1 and CDR2 sequences are SGHRS and YFSETQ. V lost 1 base, J lost 2 bases, and 8 bases lay in between. The CDR3 length is 14 residues. CDR3 sequence reads: CASSLRDNTDTQYF. The CDR3 DNA follows: TGCGCCAGCAGCTTGCGGGACAACACAGATACGCAGTATTTT.

The chain employs TRBV6-5 and TRBJ1-1; D gene uncertain. Germline V gene data show CDR1 as MNHEY and CDR2 as SVGAGI. V was shortened by 6 bases and J by 4 bases, with 9 bases between the two germline ends. The CDR3 runs 12 residues. The CDR3 here is CASRRPSTEAFF. CDR3 DNA sequence: TGTGCCAGCAGGCGCCCGAGCACTGAAGCTTTCTTT.

The table lists this clone with a count of one. This chain joins TRBV10-3 and TRBJ2-3; D may be TRBD2 (6 bases). The germline CDR1 and CDR2 sequences are ENHRY and SYGVKD. This CDR3 contains 14 residues. V was cut by 5 bases and J by 6 bases, with 15 bases left in between. In nucleotides, the CDR3 is TGTGCCATCAGTACCGGGACTCAAGAGGATACGCAGTATTTT. Amino acid sequence: CAISTGTQEDTQYF.

V usage is TRBV5-4 and J usage is TRBJ2-1; 10 bases align to TRBD2. Germline CDR1 is SGHNT and CDR2 is YYREEE (reference sequence). CDR3 length: 19 amino acids. The V gene end was trimmed by 4 bases and the J gene end by 0 bases; junction bases not matched to a gene: 13. CDR3 bases: TGTGCCAGCAGCACGCCTCGACTAGCGGGTACTATCTCCTACAATGAGCAGTTCTTC. Its translation is CASSTPRLAGTISYNEQFF.

This chain connects TRBV6-5 to TRBJ2-7; the D gene is possibly TRBD2 (5 bases). V lost 5 bases and J lost 0, with 11 bases in between. The CDR3 is 14 residues long. Germline V gives CDR1 MNHEY, CDR2 SVGAGI. The CDR3 is CASSLAERSYEQYF. The CDR3 DNA is TGTGCCAGCAGTCTAGCTGAACGCTCCTACGAGCAGTACTTC.

The V and J genes are TRBV7-2 and TRBJ2-7; 12 nucleotides align to TRBD2. From germline, CDR1 is SGHTA and CDR2 FQGNSA. The CDR3 is 15 amino acids. V trimming: 3 bases; J trimming: 6 bases; junction bases outside the gene matches: 6. CDR3 loop: CASSFSLAGGGEQYF. In DNA, the CDR3 is TGTGCCAGCAGCTTTAGCCTAGCGGGAGGGGGCGAGCAGTACTTC.

This chain joins TRBV6-5 and TRBJ1-2; no reliable D call. The CDR3 runs 15 residues. CDR1 and CDR2 from the germline V gene are MNHEY and SVGAGI. Trimming took 3 bases from V and 3 from J, leaving 14 bases between them. The CDR3 here is CASSYRFPVDYGYTF. CDR3 nucleotides: TGTGCCAGCAGTTATCGATTCCCGGTTGACTATGGCTACACCTTC.

This chain links TRBV5-1 with TRBJ1-5; D gene ambiguous. The CDR3 totals 14 residues. Trimming removed 4 bases at V and 2 bases at J, with 10 bases between. CDR1 is SGHRS and CDR2 is YFSETQ in the germline V gene. CDR3 sequence reads: CASSPGEGNQPQHF. In DNA, the CDR3 is TGCGCCAGCAGCCCTGGAGAGGGCAATCAGCCCCAGCATTTT.

J is TRBJ2-1 and V is TRBV5-4, with D uncertain. Germline lookup yields CDR1 SGHNT and CDR2 YYREEE (reference sequence). V was shortened by 4 bases and J by 10 bases, with 9 bases between the two germline ends. CDR3 length: 11 residues. The CDR3 region has the DNA TGTGCCAGCAGCCTGAATCGGGAGCAGTTCTTC. Protein product: CASSLNREQFF.

In nucleotides, the CDR3 is TGTGCCAGCAGCTTGTACCCTAGCGGCTACAATGAGCAGTTCTTC. Its translation: CASSLYPSGYNEQFF. J is TRBJ2-1 and V is TRBV5-6, with TRBD2 matching over 7 bases. Per germline, CDR1 SGHDT and CDR2 YYEEEE. J lost 3 bases, V lost 1 base, and 4 bases had no gene match. The CDR3 has 15 residues.

The chain employs TRBV7-6 and TRBJ2-7; maybe TRBD1 (6 bases). Germline lookup yields CDR1 SGHVS and CDR2 FNYEAQ. There are 15 residues in the CDR3. The V and J ends lost 1 base and 0 bases respectively, with 10 bases between them. This chain's CDR3 is CASSLGGLSSYEQYF. The CDR3 DNA reads as TGTGCCAGCAGCTTAGGGGGGCTAAGCTCCTACGAGCAGTACTTC.

The chain is built from TRBV11-2 and TRBJ2-7, with D perhaps TRBD2 (5 bases). Germline values: CDR1 SGHAT, CDR2 FQNNGV. The CDR3 loop spans 14 amino acids. The V and J ends lost 5 bases and 2 bases respectively, with 13 bases between them. Here the CDR3 DNA reads TGTGCCAGCAGCCCACTAGTGATTGCCTACGAGCAGTACTTC. Protein product: CASSPLVIAYEQYF.

The chain is built from TRBV6-5 and TRBJ2-7, with 8 bases matching TRBD2. This CDR3 contains 15 residues. The V gene's germline CDR1 is MNHEY and CDR2 SVGAGI. Trimming at V came to 4 bases and at J to 7 bases, leaving 12 bases not matched to a gene. CDR3 residues: CASSLAGNPRREQYF. As DNA, the CDR3 is TGTGCCAGCAGTTTAGCGGGGAACCCCCGTAGGGAGCAGTACTTC.

This clone was seen a few times. The V gene is TRBV4-2, the J gene TRBJ1-3; a weak D match, TRBD1 (6 bases). Trimming shortened V by 0 bases and J by 6 bases, and 12 bases separated the two germline ends. The CDR3 sequence is 15 residues long. Germline assignment: CDR1 LGHNA and CDR2 YNFKEQ. The CDR3 protein is CASSQDRAGANTIYF. The CDR3 nucleotides are TGTGCCAGCAGCCAAGATCGGGCGGGGGCAAACACCATATATTTT.

The chain links TRBV9 to TRBJ1-2; 8 positions match TRBD1. The V segment lost 4 bases and the J segment 3 bases; nucleotides outside the gene matches: 5. This CDR3 is built from 14 residues. Germline CDR1 reads SGDLS; CDR2 reads YYNGEE. The CDR3 reads CASSYEQGDYGYTF. Written as DNA, the CDR3 is TGTGCCAGCAGCTATGAACAGGGGGACTATGGCTACACCTTC.

The chain uses TRBV28 and TRBJ2-3; 11 nucleotides match TRBD1. This CDR3 spans 14 amino acids. Trimming at V came to 8 bases and at J to 2 bases, leaving 3 bases not matched to a gene. Per germline, CDR1 MDHEN and CDR2 SYDVKM. This CDR3 reads CASLDRGPTDTQYF. The CDR3 DNA reads as TGTGCCAGCCTGGACAGGGGGCCCACAGATACGCAGTATTTT. The full variable domain, completed using reference TRBV28 and TRBJ2-3, is DVKVTQSSRYLVKRTGEKVFLECVQDMDHENMFWYRQDPGLGLRLIYFSYDVKMKEKGDIPEGYSVSREKKERFSLILESASTNQTSMYLCASLDRGPTDTQYFGPGTRLTVL.